The 21 T cell receptor beta chains presented below share a single source sample, sequenced in a study of cytotoxic CD8 clonotypes in ibrutinib-treated CLL. Sequencing was performed with immunoSEQ multiplex PCR; in TCRdb, only in-frame clones are kept and a portion is missing. The data contain around 300,000 clones, roughly 80% of them singletons. The source was PBMCs, collected before ibrutinib treatment. The receptors were sampled from a human donor with chronic lymphocytic leukemia.

This clone was observed once. The chain is built from TRBV6-1 and TRBJ2-1; D assignment may be TRBD1 or TRBD2 (5 bases each). V shed 1 base and J shed 5 bases, with 18 bases lying between them. Germline values: CDR1 MNHNS, CDR2 SASEGT. The CDR3 loop spans 17 amino acids. The DNA of the CDR3 is TGTGCCAGCAGTGAAGTCTCAATTTTGGTGGGGGACAATGAGCAGTTCTTC. This gives the protein CASSEVSILVGDNEQFF.

V and J are TRBV4-3 and TRBJ1-2; D is uncertain. The germline V and J ends were trimmed by 0 bases and 3 bases, with 11 bases remaining between them. Germline CDR1 LGHNA, CDR2 YSLEER. The CDR3 totals 15 residues. The DNA of the CDR3 is TGCGCCAGCAGCCAAGAAATCGGATGGGACTATGGCTACACCTTC. As protein: CASSQEIGWDYGYTF.

V gene TRBV10-3 combines with J gene TRBJ2-2; TRBD2 aligns across 16 bases. Germline V CDR1 and CDR2: ENHRY, SYGVKD. The junction had 7 bases not matched to a gene; V was cut back by 5 bases and J by 4 bases. The CDR3 has 18 residues. The CDR3 nucleotides are TGTGCCATCAGTTCCGGGACTAGCGGGAGGGGGAGCACCGGGGAGCTGTTTTTT. It translates to CAISSGTSGRGSTGELFF.

This chain joins TRBV5-1 and TRBJ2-7, with D possibly TRBD2 on 5 matching bases. Trimming left V 5 bases short and J 2 bases short, with 20 bases between. This CDR3 is built from 16 residues. Germline values: CDR1 SGHRS, CDR2 YFSETQ. CDR3 DNA: TGCGCCAGCAGTCAGGTCGGAGGAATCCCCCCCTACGAGCAGTACTTC. Amino acids: CASSQVGGIPPYEQYF.

The chain combines TRBV6-5 with TRBJ2-7; a possible D gene is TRBD1 (5 bases). CDR1 is MNHEY, CDR2 SVGAGI, per germline. The CDR3 totals 14 residues. V was clipped by 0 bases and J by 3 bases, with 9 bases between them. The CDR3 bases are TGTGCCAGCAGTTACTCAGGGGTTATCTACGAGCAGTACTTC. Translation gives CASSYSGVIYEQYF.

The chain is built from TRBV7-3 and TRBJ1-1; possibly TRBD1 for D (6 bases). Germline CDR1 is SGHTA and CDR2 is FQGTGA. The CDR3 is 13 residues long. The V end lost 5 bases, the J end lost 1 base, and 8 bases lay between the germline ends. The CDR3 bases are TGTGCCAGCAGCCCGACAGGGAACACTGAAGCTTTCTTT. Protein: CASSPTGNTEAFF. Combining the CDR3 with reference TRBV7-3 and TRBJ1-1 gives the whole variable domain GAGVSQTPSNKVTEKGKYVELRCDPISGHTALYWYRQSLGQGPEFLIYFQGTGAADDSGLPNDRFFAVRPEGSVSTLKIQRTERGDSAVYLCASSPTGNTEAFFGQGTRLTVV.

V and J are TRBV11-2 and TRBJ1-2; D uncertain. CDR3 length equals 11 residues. The germline CDR1 and CDR2 sequences are SGHAT and FQNNGV. The V end was cut by 0 bases, the J end by 13 bases, with 9 bases between. CDR3 sequence (DNA): TGTGCCAGCAGCTTAGATTTGTCCATCACCTTC. It translates to CASSLDLSITF.

V gene TRBV28 combines with J gene TRBJ2-7; no definite D call. Trimming took off 4 bases at V and 8 bases at J, with 12 bases between the two ends. CDR3 length equals 12 residues. Germline lookup yields CDR1 MDHEN and CDR2 SYDVKM. CDR3 protein: CASSSFNLQQYF. DNA for the CDR3: TGTGCCAGCAGTTCATTTAACCTCCAGCAGTACTTC.

The chain carries TRBV5-1 and TRBJ2-2; TRBD1 matches 11 bases. V shed 9 bases, J shed 4 bases, and the junction held 11 bases outside the gene matches. The CDR3 sequence is 16 residues long. Germline CDR1 reads SGHRS; CDR2 reads YFSETQ. DNA for the CDR3: TGCGCCACCACGGCGGGGACAGGGGGAAGCACCGGGGAGCTGTTTTTT. Encoded protein: CATTAGTGGSTGELFF.

The chain combines TRBV7-2 with TRBJ1-1; the match to TRBD1 covers 10 bases. Germline V gene data show CDR1 as SGHTA and CDR2 as FQGNSA. After removal of 4 bases from V and 1 base from J, the junction contained 9 bases not matched to a gene. The CDR3 totals 17 residues. Here the CDR3 DNA reads TGTGCCAGCAGCTGGCACCGGGACAGGGGAGGGAACACTGAAGCTTTCTTT. Translated, it gives CASSWHRDRGGNTEAFF.

The chain combines TRBV7-3 with TRBJ2-7; TRBD2 agrees at 13 bases. Losses at the gene ends were 2 bases for V and 0 bases for J; bases not matched to a gene: 7. This CDR3 has 18 residues. The germline CDR1 and CDR2 sequences are SGHTA and FQGTGA. CDR3 residues: CASSLRGTSGISSYEQYF. As DNA, the CDR3 is TGTGCCAGCAGCTTACGCGGGACTAGCGGGATCAGCTCCTACGAGCAGTACTTC.

There are a few counts of this clone. The rearrangement links TRBV15 to TRBJ2-7; 7 positions agree with TRBD2. Germline assignment: CDR1 LNHNV and CDR2 YYDKDF (reference sequence). J gave up 7 bases and V 2 bases, and 8 bases lay outside the gene matches. The CDR3 spans 14 residues. For the CDR3, the DNA is TGTGCCACCAGCAGACGGACTAGAATCTATGAGCAGTACTTC. This gives the protein CATSRRTRIYEQYF.

The V call is TRBV11-2, the J call TRBJ1-5; D is perhaps TRBD1 (5 bases). The CDR3 totals 14 residues. Germline V gives CDR1 SGHAT, CDR2 FQNNGV. V shed 2 bases and J shed 6 bases, with 11 bases lying between them. CDR3 in amino acids: CASSLFQGSQPQHF. The CDR3 DNA is TGTGCCAGCAGCTTATTTCAGGGTAGTCAGCCCCAGCATTTT. Complete variable domain (other parts from reference TRBV11-2 and TRBJ1-5): EAGVAQSPRYKIIEKRQSVAFWCNPISGHATLYWYQQILGQGPKLLIQFQNNGVVDDSQLPKDRFSAERLKGVDSTLKIQPAKLEDSAVYLCASSLFQGSQPQHFGDGTRLSIL.

This clone was observed a handful of times. V is TRBV7-7 and J is TRBJ2-2; D remains unclear. V lost 5 bases and J lost 6, with 19 bases in between. The CDR3 length is 16 residues. CDR1 is SSHAT and CDR2 is FNYEAQ in the germline V gene (reference sequence). The CDR3 DNA sequence: TGTGCCAGCAGCGCCCCCCTAGGTCAGAGGCCCGGGGAGCTGTTTTTT. It codes for CASSAPLGQRPGELFF.

The chain carries TRBV18 and TRBJ2-1, with 10 bases fitting TRBD1. Germline-derived CDR1 and CDR2 are KGHSH and LQKENI. The CDR3 is made up of 15 amino acids. The J segment lost 4 bases and the V segment lost 3 bases, leaving 3 bases of the junction unmatched. The CDR3 nucleotides read TGTGCCAGCTCACCGAGACAGGGGGCGTACAATGAGCAGTTCTTC. Protein sequence: CASSPRQGAYNEQFF.

The V and J genes are TRBV4-3 and TRBJ2-7; TRBD1 matches 10 bases. After removal of 0 bases from V and 4 bases from J, the junction contained 6 bases not matched to a gene. Germline V gene sequence: CDR1 LGHNA, CDR2 YSLEER. The CDR3 has 16 residues. CDR3 bases: TGCGCCAGCAGCCAAGACGGGGACAGGGGTCATTACGAGCAGTACTTC. Translation gives CASSQDGDRGHYEQYF.

The chain uses TRBV6-1 and TRBJ1-1; D not certain. The V and J ends lost 3 bases and 2 bases respectively, with 10 bases between them. Per germline, CDR1 MNHNS and CDR2 SASEGT. The CDR3 runs to 14 residues. In DNA form, the CDR3 reads TGTGCCAGCAGTGATTGGACGGCCAACACTGAAGCTTTCTTT. Translating it yields CASSDWTANTEAFF.

The chain joins TRBV5-1 to TRBJ2-3; 12 bases align to TRBD2. Germline CDR1 SGHRS, CDR2 YFSETQ. The CDR3 has 13 residues. The J segment lost 15 bases and the V segment lost 3 bases, leaving 8 bases of the junction unmatched. The CDR3, as DNA: TGCGCCAGCAGCTGGACTAGCGGGATACCCGCATATTTT. This encodes CASSWTSGIPAYF.

The gene calls are TRBV5-6 and TRBJ2-7; no definite D call. V lost 2 bases and J lost 5, with 14 bases in between. The CDR3 runs 14 residues. CDR1 is SGHDT, CDR2 YYEEEE, per germline. CDR3 sequence reads: CASSLPGPTNEQYF. Written as DNA, the CDR3 is TGTGCCAGCAGCTTACCCGGACCCACAAACGAGCAGTACTTC.

The table lists this clone with a count of one. The chain links TRBV7-9 to TRBJ2-5; D possibly matches TRBD1 or TRBD2 (5 bases each). CDR3 length equals 11 residues. Germline V CDR1 and CDR2: SEHNR, FQNEAQ (reference sequence). Trimming took off 10 bases at V and 3 bases at J, with 9 bases between the two ends. CDR3 in DNA: TGTGCCACCGGGACGGAAGAGACCCAGTACTTC. Protein product: CATGTEETQYF.

The chain employs TRBV5-4 and TRBJ2-3, with 8 positions matching TRBD1. Trimming cost V 4 bases and J 4 bases; bases outside gene matches: 8. The CDR3 runs to 15 residues. CDR1 is SGHNT and CDR2 is YYREEE in the germline V gene (reference sequence). For the CDR3, the DNA is TGTGCCAGCAGCCAGGGACAGGTGTTTCCAGATACGCAGTATTTT. It specifies CASSQGQVFPDTQYF.